This entry lists 29 T cell receptor beta chains sequenced from one sample in a study of Graves' ophthalmopathy and Graves' hyperthyroidism. TCR beta CDR3 amplification used RNA transcripts. Second-round multiplex PCR came after a first-round RT-PCR that employed HTBI primers. TCRdb used MiXCR to reprocess the multiplex PCR reads, holding one entry per CDR3 protein. The table includes 650,000 to 800,000 distinct CDR3 sequences, roughly two fifths detected once. Sample: peripheral blood. These receptors were obtained from an adult man with Graves' ophthalmopathy.

The J gene is TRBJ1-4, the V gene TRBV4-3, with D maybe TRBD1 (6 bases). The CDR3 spans 16 residues. Germline V lookup: CDR1 LGHNA, CDR2 YSLEER. V was cut by 4 bases and J by 6 bases, with 18 bases left in between. In nucleotides, the CDR3 is TGCGCCAGCAGCCCAAGCCAAATTCAGGGGTATGAAAAACTGTTTTTT. This gives the protein CASSPSQIQGYEKLFF.

This clonotype was counted only a few times. The rearrangement uses TRBV24-1 and TRBJ2-3; 8 positions agree with TRBD2. The germline V gene has CDR1 KGHDR and CDR2 SFDVKD. This CDR3 contains 16 residues. V lost 3 bases and J lost 6; bases outside the gene matches: 10. CDR3 residues: CATSDPGLDGSDTQYF. CDR3 in DNA: TGTGCCACCAGTGATCCGGGACTAGACGGATCGGATACGCAGTATTTT.

The rearrangement links TRBV29-1 to TRBJ2-7; 14 bases are shared with TRBD2. The CDR3 contains 15 residues. Germline loops: CDR1 SQVTM, CDR2 ANQGSEA. V shed 6 bases and J 4 bases; nucleotides not matched to a gene: 8. CDR3 sequence: CSVGGLAGAKYEQYF. Written as DNA, the CDR3 is TGCAGCGTGGGGGGACTAGCGGGAGCAAAGTACGAGCAGTACTTC.

This clonotype was seen repeatedly, ten times or more. V usage is TRBV13 and J usage is TRBJ1-4; TRBD1 is a possible D gene (5 bases). The V gene's germline CDR1 is PRHDT and CDR2 FYEKMQ (reference sequence). The CDR3 has 16 amino acids. V lost 0 bases and J 7 bases, leaving 15 bases between the germline ends. The CDR3 is CASSLGRKGQGEKLFF. CDR3 nucleotide sequence: TGTGCCAGCAGCTTAGGCCGTAAGGGCCAGGGTGAAAAACTGTTTTTT.

V is TRBV5-1 and J is TRBJ2-2; maybe TRBD2 (6 bases). This CDR3 spans 15 amino acids. V lost 1 base to trimming and J lost 6 bases, with 13 bases between them. CDR1 and CDR2 (germline): SGHRS, YFSETQ. The DNA for the CDR3 is TGCGCCAGCAGCTTGTTTGGCGGGACCCCCGGGGAGCTGTTTTTT. This gives the protein CASSLFGGTPGELFF.

The chain couples TRBV29-1 to TRBJ1-1; TRBD1 aligns across 8 bases. Germline CDR1 SQVTM, CDR2 ANQGSEA. CDR3 size: 12 residues. The V gene end was trimmed by 1 base and the J gene end by 6 bases; junction bases not matched to a gene: 1. This chain's CDR3 is CSVEGQGSEAFF. The CDR3 region has the DNA TGCAGCGTTGAAGGACAGGGGTCTGAAGCTTTCTTT.

As to this clonotype: A much larger clone is a single base away; this may be a read error. Since the CDR3 does not end with the conserved phenylalanine or tryptophan, this likely comes from a read error. V gene TRBV20-1 combines with J gene TRBJ1-2, with 8 bases identical to TRBD1. The V segment lost 6 bases and the J segment 5 bases; nucleotides outside the gene matches: 14. Germline assignment: CDR1 DFQATT and CDR2 SNEGSKA (reference sequence). The CDR3 is 15 residues long. The CDR3 sequence is CSARRSGQGAYGYTS. The CDR3, as DNA: TGCAGTGCGAGGAGGTCAGGACAGGGTGCTTATGGCTACACCTCC.

J is TRBJ1-4 and V is TRBV6-2 or TRBV6-3; no clear D gene. Trimming shortened V by 5 bases and J by 0 bases, and 13 bases separated the two germline ends. CDR1 is MNHEY and CDR2 is SVGEGT in the germline V gene. The length of the CDR3 is 16 residues. The CDR3 spells CASSGEGQTTNEKLFF. The CDR3 DNA follows: TGTGCCAGCAGTGGAGAAGGGCAGACAACTAATGAAAAACTGTTTTTT.

The chain carries TRBV20-1 and TRBJ1-1; perhaps TRBD1 as D (5 bases). There are 13 residues in the CDR3. CDR1 DFQATT and CDR2 SNEGSKA come from the germline V gene (reference sequence). The ends were cut back, 6 bases at V and 3 bases at J, with 14 bases in the middle. The CDR3 loop reads CSAWRKGDTEAFF. CDR3 DNA: TGCAGTGCCTGGCGAAAAGGGGACACTGAAGCTTTCTTT.

This clonotype appeared a few times. The V and J genes are TRBV5-4 and TRBJ1-2; D unresolved. Trimming cost V 3 bases and J 4 bases, with 13 bases left between them. The CDR3 extends over 14 amino acids. The germline CDR1 and CDR2 sequences are SGHNT and YYREEE (reference sequence). CDR3 sequence (DNA): TGTGCCAGCAGCTGGGCGGAGAAGACCTATGGCTACACCTTC. Translated, it gives CASSWAEKTYGYTF.

In this sample, this clonotype turned up a few times. A read error may account for a junction end that differs from germline. The rearrangement uses TRBV7-2 and TRBJ2-7, with 10 bases aligning to TRBD2. The germline V gene has CDR1 SGHTA and CDR2 FQGNSA. The CDR3 is 20 residues long. The CDR3 spells CASSQGENYPGLAVSYEQYF. Here the CDR3 DNA reads TGCGCCAGCAGCCAAGGCGAAAACTACCCCGGACTAGCGGTCTCCTACGAGCAGTACTTC.

This clonotype was seen many times. The rearrangement links TRBV5-1 to TRBJ1-5; 8 bases agree with TRBD1. J lost 3 bases, V lost 4 bases, and 15 bases had no gene match. The CDR3 runs 18 residues. Germline lookup yields CDR1 SGHRS and CDR2 YFSETQ. This chain's CDR3 is CASSPGQGGAWVNQPQHF. In DNA form, the CDR3 reads TGCGCCAGCAGCCCCGGACAGGGAGGAGCGTGGGTCAATCAGCCCCAGCATTTT.

This clonotype was counted at least ten times. The chain links TRBV6-5 to TRBJ1-1; unclear D gene. V gave up 0 bases and J gave up 0 bases, with 2 bases separating them. This CDR3 is built from 13 residues. Germline loops: CDR1 MNHEY, CDR2 SVGAGI. DNA of the CDR3: TGTGCCAGCAGTTACTCAGTGAACACTGAAGCTTTCTTT. As protein: CASSYSVNTEAFF.

This clonotype was observed a handful of times. The CDR3 bases are TGTGCCAGCAGCCTTACGGCAGGGGCCCCAAGCTTGAACACTGAAGCTTTCTTT. This translates into CASSLTAGAPSLNTEAFF. This chain links TRBV5-6 with TRBJ1-1; perhaps TRBD1 as D (6 bases). Trimming took 4 bases from V and 0 from J, leaving 22 bases between them. Germline V lookup: CDR1 SGHDT, CDR2 YYEEEE. The CDR3 has 18 residues.

To note about this clonotype: An end of the junction differs from the germline gene, which may be a read error. This chain uses TRBV10-3 with TRBJ1-1; 10 bases match TRBD1. The germline V gene has CDR1 ENHRY and CDR2 SYGVKD. This CDR3 region has 15 residues. The CDR3 DNA follows: TGTGCCAGCAGTGGGACAGGGGTGGGGAACACTGAAGCTTTCTTT. It yields the protein CASSGTGVGNTEAFF.

The chain uses TRBV29-1 and TRBJ1-1; D call uncertain. Germline V gene sequence: CDR1 SQVTM, CDR2 ANQGSEA. The CDR3 covers 13 residues. V was pared by 5 bases and J by 6 bases, with 16 bases between. The CDR3 bases are TGCAGCGTTTTAAAAATAAATGCCGCTGAAGCTTTCTTT. Encoded protein: CSVLKINAAEAFF.

The CDR3 loop reads CSAGGGHTGELFF. CDR3 bases: TGCAGCGCCGGGGGAGGGCATACCGGGGAGCTGTTTTTT. J is TRBJ2-2 and V is TRBV29-1; 7 bases map to TRBD2. Germline CDR1 and CDR2: SQVTM and ANQGSEA. The ends lost 7 bases at V and 5 bases at J; junction bases unmatched: 7. The CDR3 runs 13 residues.

With respect to this clonotype: This could be a read error, since a much larger clone is one nucleotide away. J is TRBJ1-2 and V is TRBV25-1, with D hard to call. Germline V lookup: CDR1 MGHDK, CDR2 SYGVNS. V shed 1 base and J shed 7 bases, with 4 bases lying between them. The CDR3 runs 11 residues. The CDR3 region is CASSESLGYTF. CDR3 coding DNA: TGTGCCAGCAGTGAATCGCTTGGCTACACCTTC.

The chain has TRBV10-3 and TRBJ1-4; D uncertain. The CDR3 spans 15 residues. CDR1 is ENHRY and CDR2 is SYGVKD in the germline V gene. V lost 6 bases and J 0 bases, leaving 11 bases between the germline ends. The CDR3 reads CAISPLGSTNEKLFF. Here the CDR3 DNA reads TGTGCCATCAGCCCCCTGGGCTCAACTAATGAAAAACTGTTTTTT.

The table lists this clonotype with a few counts. The chain carries TRBV20-1 and TRBJ2-7, with D tentatively TRBD2 (7 bases). The CDR3 is 14 residues long. The germline V gene encodes CDR1 DFQATT and CDR2 SNEGSKA (reference sequence). Trimming stripped 3 bases from V and 2 bases from J, with 14 bases between. DNA of the CDR3: TGCAGTGCTAGGGGCGGGGGCGGGACCTACGAGCAGTACTTC. Translation gives CSARGGGGTYEQYF.

In its sample, this clonotype was seen many times. The rearrangement links TRBV4-2 to TRBJ2-5; D remains ambiguous. The V gene lost 4 bases and the J gene lost 5 bases, with 14 bases spanning the gap. The CDR3 runs 14 residues. The V gene's germline CDR1 is LGHNA and CDR2 YNFKEQ. CDR3 in DNA: TGTGCCAGCAGCCCGTCGAACCTTGCGGAGACCCAGTACTTC. Encoded protein: CASSPSNLAETQYF.

The chain employs TRBV5-5 and TRBJ1-5, with TRBD1 as a possible D gene (6 bases). Germline V CDR1 and CDR2: SGHKS, YYEKEE (reference sequence). The CDR3 has 16 residues. The V end lost 4 bases, the J end lost 7 bases, and 21 bases lay between the germline ends. CDR3 region: CASSQGGEGARQPQHF. The CDR3 coding sequence is TGTGCCAGCAGCCAAGGGGGTGAAGGTGCGCGCCAGCCCCAGCATTTT.

In its sample, this clonotype was seen a few times. This chain joins TRBV6-6 and TRBJ1-1; D uncertain. From germline, CDR1 is MNHNY and CDR2 SVGAGI (reference sequence). V was cut by 0 bases and J by 0 bases, with 8 bases left in between. The CDR3 covers 15 residues. The DNA for the CDR3 is TGTGCCAGCAGTTACTCGGGCAGGCTGAACACTGAAGCTTTCTTT. Translation: CASSYSGRLNTEAFF.

The chain couples TRBV10-3 to TRBJ2-3; D uncertain. This CDR3 has 13 residues. Germline lookup yields CDR1 ENHRY and CDR2 SYGVKD. Trimming removed 2 bases at V and 6 bases at J, with 9 bases between. As DNA, the CDR3 is TGTGCCATCAGTGAGAGGGTGTGGGATACGCAGTATTTT. It yields the protein CAISERVWDTQYF.

The chain uses TRBV5-5 and TRBJ1-4, with no clear D. Germline V gene sequence: CDR1 SGHKS, CDR2 YYEKEE (reference sequence). V was clipped by 0 bases and J by 0 bases, with 12 bases between them. The CDR3 sequence is 17 residues long. CDR3 loop: CASSLAEIITTNEKLFF. The CDR3 bases are TGTGCCAGCAGCTTGGCCGAAATCATCACAACTAATGAAAAACTGTTTTTT.

This clonotype was counted ten times or more. This chain links TRBV25-1 with TRBJ2-2, with D uncertain. Germline V gene data show CDR1 as MGHDK and CDR2 as SYGVNS. The CDR3 contains 15 residues. The V end was cut by 3 bases, the J end by 0 bases, with 8 bases between. CDR3 sequence reads: CASSEGTANTGELFF. CDR3 DNA: TGTGCCAGCAGTGAGGGAACAGCGAACACCGGGGAGCTGTTTTTT.

This clonotype was seen ten or more times. The gene calls are TRBV19 and TRBJ1-1, with D possibly matching TRBD1 (5 bases). Trimming took off 7 bases at V and 1 base at J, with 13 bases between the two ends. CDR1 is LNHDA and CDR2 is SQIVND in the germline V gene (reference sequence). The CDR3 runs 14 residues. The CDR3 is CASISGTQNTEAFF. CDR3 in DNA: TGTGCCAGTATTAGCGGGACGCAGAACACTGAAGCTTTCTTT. The full variable domain, completed using reference TRBV19 and TRBJ1-1, is DGGITQSPKYLFRKEGQNVTLSCEQNLNHDAMYWYRQDPGQGLRLIYYSQIVNDFQKGDIAEGYSVSREKKESFPLTVTSAQKNPTAFYLCASISGTQNTEAFFGQGTRLTVV.

The chain combines TRBV5-1 with TRBJ2-5, with TRBD1 as a possible D gene (7 bases). This CDR3 region has 14 residues. Germline V lookup: CDR1 SGHRS, CDR2 YFSETQ. Trimming took 4 bases from V and 2 from J, leaving 12 bases between them. The CDR3 DNA sequence: TGCGCCAGCAGCCACCAGGGGGGTCAAGAGACCCAGTACTTC. As protein: CASSHQGGQETQYF.

The chain joins TRBV25-1 to TRBJ1-6; 7 bases are shared with TRBD1. Germline V lookup: CDR1 MGHDK, CDR2 SYGVNS. Losses at the gene ends were 6 bases for V and 11 bases for J; bases not matched to a gene: 10. The CDR3 length is 14 residues. CDR3 nucleotide sequence: TGTGCCAGCAGCAAGGGGGCACGTCATGCACCCCTCCACTTT. Protein: CASSKGARHAPLHF.